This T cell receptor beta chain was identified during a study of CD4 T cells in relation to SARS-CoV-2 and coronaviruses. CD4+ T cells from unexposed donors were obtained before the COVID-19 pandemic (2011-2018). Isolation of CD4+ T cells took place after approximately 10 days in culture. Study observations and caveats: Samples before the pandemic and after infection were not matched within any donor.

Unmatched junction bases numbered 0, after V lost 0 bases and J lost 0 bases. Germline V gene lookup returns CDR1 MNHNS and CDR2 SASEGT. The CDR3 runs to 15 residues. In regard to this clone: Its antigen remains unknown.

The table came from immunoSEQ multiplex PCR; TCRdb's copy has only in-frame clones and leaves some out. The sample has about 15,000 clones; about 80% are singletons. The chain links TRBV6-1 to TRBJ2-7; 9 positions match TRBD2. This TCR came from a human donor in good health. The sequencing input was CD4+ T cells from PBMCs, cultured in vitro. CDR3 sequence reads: CASSEALAGSYEQYF. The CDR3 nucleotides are TGTGCCAGCAGTGAAGCACTAGCGGGCTCCTACGAGCAGTACTTC.